The entry below gives a single T cell receptor (beta chain) sequence along with its context. Antigen specificity is unknown. Other nucleotide sequences in the sample specify the same CDR3. This record comes from a study of shared clonotypes between healthy human individuals. V dropped 6 bases and J dropped 3 bases, with 15 bases sitting between them. Per germline, CDR1 KGHSH and CDR2 LQKENI. CDR3 size: 14 residues. Libraries were prepared by immunoSEQ multiplex PCR; TCRdb keeps only in-frame clonotypes and omits some of them. The sample yields just over 2,000,000 clones, 90% to 95% seen once. Regarding the study as a whole: Clonotype sharing across a few donors was observed for around 5% of naive CD4 clonotypes. Apart from blood, nothing was sampled; tissue repertoires likely differ.

The sequencing sample was made of naive CD4+ T cells sorted from blood. Subset noted: CD45RA+ positively selected. The source of this sequence is a man aged 18 to 35 in good health. The J gene is TRBJ2-7, the V gene TRBV18; D is possibly TRBD1 or TRBD2 (5 bases each). The CDR3 DNA sequence: TGTGCCAGCTCCCCTGGGACCGCGAGCTACGAGCAGTACTTC. Its translation: CASSPGTASYEQYF.